This is a list of T cell receptor beta chains from one sample in a study of Ad26.COV2.S vaccination and SARS-CoV-2 variants. Data came from immunoSEQ multiplex PCR; TCRdb stores just in-frame clones and leaves some out. Here the sample spans some 460,000 clones, 80% to 90% being singletons. The sample here was peripheral blood, taken in a trial of Ad26.COV2.S vaccine versus placebo. The receptors here all came from a person aged 18-60 years who received the Ad26.COV2.S COVID-19 vaccine or a placebo. The CDR3 runs from the conserved cysteine through the conserved F or W. Each record gives: CDR3 protein, CDR3 DNA, clone size, J gene, V gene, D gene. The D gene is left open where the match is weak. Clone sizes are given selectively: once, few, many, or a class where the clone is expanded.

CASSLASTNLGEAFF,TGCGCCAGCAGCTTGGCTTCCACAAATCTGGGAGAAGCTTTCTTT,NA,TRBJ1-1,TRBV5-1,NA
CATRSSTRTEQYF,TGTGCCACCAGGTCTTCCACGCGTACCGAGCAGTACTTC,few,TRBJ2-7,TRBV24-1,NA
CASSQGFSGNTIYF,TGTGCCAGCAGCCAGGGATTCTCTGGAAACACCATATATTTT,NA,TRBJ1-3,TRBV5-4,NA
CASSQTPTEVPYGYTF,TGCGCCAGCAGCCAAACACCAACTGAGGTGCCTTATGGCTACACCTTC,NA,TRBJ1-2,TRBV4-1,NA
CASSRDISNQPQHF,TGCGCCAGCAGCCGAGACATTAGCAATCAGCCCCAGCATTTT,NA,TRBJ1-5,TRBV4-3,NA
CASSGTSTDTQYF,TGTGCCAGCAGTGGGACAAGCACAGATACGCAGTATTTT,NA,TRBJ2-3,TRBV28,NA
CASSPEEGARGNEKLFF,TGTGCCAGCTCACCCGAAGAAGGGGCCCGGGGCAATGAAAAACTGTTTTTT,NA,TRBJ1-4,TRBV18,NA
CASRGAEQYF,TGCGCCAGCAGAGGGGCAGAGCAGTACTTC,NA,TRBJ2-7,TRBV10-2,NA
CASSQTGVTEAFF,TGTGCCAGCAGCCAGACAGGGGTCACTGAAGCTTTCTTT,NA,TRBJ1-1,TRBV7-2,TRBD1
CASSGTGGLYGYTF,TGCGCCAGCAGCGGCACAGGGGGTCTTTATGGCTACACCTTC,once,TRBJ1-2,TRBV5-1,TRBD1
CASSAFRGPANYGYTF,TGTGCCAGCAGCGCGTTCAGGGGACCCGCTAACTATGGCTACACCTTC,NA,TRBJ1-2,TRBV11-2,NA
CASWSQYNEKLFF,TGTGCCAGCTGGTCGCAGTATAATGAAAAACTGTTTTTT,NA,TRBJ1-4,TRBV6-6,NA
CASSLPGVGFPGNTIYF,TGTGCCAGCAGCTTACCCGGTGTCGGGTTTCCTGGAAACACCATATATTTT,NA,TRBJ1-3,TRBV7-9,NA
CASSLTRANEQFF,TGTGCCAGCAGTCTCACTAGAGCGAATGAGCAGTTCTTC,NA,TRBJ2-1,TRBV6-5,NA
CAWSVGTTSTDTQYF,TGTGCCTGGAGTGTAGGGACCACTAGCACAGATACGCAGTATTTT,NA,TRBJ2-3,TRBV30,NA
CASSYSAGNTEAFF,TGTGCCAGCAGTTACTCGGCGGGGAACACTGAAGCTTTCTTT,NA,TRBJ1-1,TRBV6-6,NA
CASSLDKGTDTQYF,TGTGCCAGCAGTCTGGACAAGGGCACAGATACGCAGTATTTT,NA,TRBJ2-3,TRBV28,NA
CASSMTSGGYEQYF,TGTGCCAGCAGCATGACTAGCGGGGGCTACGAGCAGTACTTC,NA,TRBJ2-7,TRBV9,TRBD2
CASSPHRGGSGELFF,TGTGCTAGCAGCCCCCATCGGGGGGGCTCGGGGGAGCTGTTTTTT,NA,TRBJ2-2,TRBV7-7,TRBD2
CASSVGENNSPLHF,TGTGCCAGCAGCGTAGGGGAGAATAATTCACCCCTCCACTTT,NA,TRBJ1-6,TRBV9,NA
CASSGDWIKETQYF,TGTGCCAGCAGCGGGGACTGGATTAAAGAGACCCAGTACTTC,NA,TRBJ2-5,TRBV5-4,NA
CASSSDREHYGYTF,TGTGCCAGCAGTTCGGACAGGGAACACTATGGCTACACCTTC,NA,TRBJ1-2,TRBV27,TRBD1
CASSQELSDYEQYF,TGCGCCAGCAGCCAAGAACTATCGGACTACGAGCAGTACTTC,NA,TRBJ2-7,TRBV4-3,NA
CASSQLGPPEQFF,TGTGCCAGCAGCCAATTAGGGCCGCCTGAGCAGTTCTTC,NA,TRBJ2-1,TRBV16,NA
CAISEQQAYNEQFF,TGTGCCATCAGTGAGCAACAGGCCTACAATGAGCAGTTCTTC,NA,TRBJ2-1,TRBV10-3,NA
CASSLVPENTEAFF,TGCGCCAGCAGCTTGGTTCCAGAGAACACTGAAGCTTTCTTT,NA,TRBJ1-1,TRBV5-1,NA
CASSFPGDYEQYF,TGCGCCAGCAGCTTTCCAGGGGACTACGAGCAGTACTTC,NA,TRBJ2-7,TRBV5-1,NA
CASSLGSLWTNEKLFF,TGTGCCAGTAGTCTCGGGTCTCTGTGGACTAATGAAAAACTGTTTTTT,NA,TRBJ1-4,TRBV19,NA
CASSLTTYEQYF,TGTGCCAGCAGCTTAACAACCTACGAGCAGTACTTC,once,TRBJ2-7,TRBV7-2,NA
CASSRGPETGELFF,TGTGCCAGCTCCAGGGGCCCCGAGACCGGGGAGCTGTTTTTT,few,TRBJ2-2,TRBV6-4,NA
CASRTPSVTHAYSNQPQHF,TGTGCCAGCAGAACCCCCTCCGTCACCCATGCTTATAGCAATCAGCCCCAGCATTTT,NA,TRBJ1-5,TRBV28,NA
CATSAAGAGDPYNEQFF,TGTGCCACCAGTGCCGCGGGGGCAGGCGACCCCTACAATGAGCAGTTCTTC,NA,TRBJ2-1,TRBV24-1,NA
CASSWQETQYF,TGTGCCAGCAGCTGGCAAGAGACCCAGTACTTC,once,TRBJ2-5,TRBV12-3/TRBV12-4,NA
CASSARQGRVWAQYF,TGTGCCAGCAGCGCCCGACAGGGGCGGGTCTGGGCGCAGTATTTT,NA,TRBJ2-3,TRBV21-1,NA
CASSYGFSGANVLTF,TGTGCCAGCAGTTATGGCTTCTCTGGGGCCAACGTCCTGACTTTC,NA,TRBJ2-6,TRBV6-5,NA
CASSSGWRYGYTF,TGTGCCAGCAGTTCAGGATGGCGCTATGGCTACACCTTC,NA,TRBJ1-2,TRBV6-1,NA
CAWETSFMRFF,TGTGCCTGGGAGACTAGTTTTATGCGGTTCTTC,NA,TRBJ2-1,TRBV30,NA
CASSSRGLAEAQYF,TGTGCCAGCAGTTCCCGTGGACTAGCGGAGGCGCAGTATTTT,NA,TRBJ2-3,TRBV27,TRBD2
CASSQDSLGQFF,TGCGCCAGCAGCCAAGACAGCTTGGGGCAGTTCTTC,once,TRBJ2-1,TRBV4-1,NA
CASTFLGSGANVLTF,TGTGCCAGCACCTTTCTGGGATCTGGGGCCAACGTCCTGACTTTC,NA,TRBJ2-6,TRBV28,NA
CASSFATGPYEQYF,TGCGCCAGCAGCTTCGCGACAGGGCCCTACGAGCAGTACTTC,NA,TRBJ2-7,TRBV5-1,TRBD1
CASSPAQGAQGEKLFF,TGTGCCAGCAGCCCCGCGCAGGGGGCGCAGGGTGAAAAACTGTTTTTT,NA,TRBJ1-4,TRBV9,TRBD1
CASSQDGAGDNEQFF,TGTGCCAGCAGCCAAGACGGAGCGGGGGACAATGAGCAGTTCTTC,NA,TRBJ2-1,TRBV14,TRBD2
CASSLELALNEQFF,TGTGCCAGCAGCTTAGAGCTAGCGCTCAATGAGCAGTTCTTC,NA,TRBJ2-1,TRBV11-2,NA
CASIIGGAVGTEAFF,TGTGCCAGCATCATCGGGGGGGCAGTAGGCACTGAAGCTTTCTTT,once,TRBJ1-1,TRBV5-4,NA
CASSLQVGGRLGTEAFF,TGTGCCAGCAGCCTTCAGGTGGGGGGCCGCTTAGGCACTGAAGCTTTCTTT,once,TRBJ1-1,TRBV7-2,NA
CATSRAPTLTDTQYF,TGTGCCACCAGCAGAGCCCCGACCCTGACAGATACGCAGTATTTT,NA,TRBJ2-3,TRBV15,NA
CASSQDLPREGDQPQHF,TGCGCCAGCAGCCAAGATCTCCCTCGGGAGGGAGACCAGCCCCAGCATTTT,NA,TRBJ1-5,TRBV4-1,NA
CASSYGRQILFYEQYF,TGTGCCAGCAGTTACGGGAGACAGATCCTGTTTTACGAGCAGTACTTC,NA,TRBJ2-7,TRBV6-2/TRBV6-3,NA
CASSVAGAFNEKLFF,TGTGCCAGCAGCGTAGCGGGGGCTTTTAATGAAAAACTGTTTTTT,NA,TRBJ1-4,TRBV9,NA
CASSPGAGGYNEQFF,TGCGCCAGCAGCCCTGGGGCGGGAGGTTACAATGAGCAGTTCTTC,NA,TRBJ2-1,TRBV5-1,TRBD2